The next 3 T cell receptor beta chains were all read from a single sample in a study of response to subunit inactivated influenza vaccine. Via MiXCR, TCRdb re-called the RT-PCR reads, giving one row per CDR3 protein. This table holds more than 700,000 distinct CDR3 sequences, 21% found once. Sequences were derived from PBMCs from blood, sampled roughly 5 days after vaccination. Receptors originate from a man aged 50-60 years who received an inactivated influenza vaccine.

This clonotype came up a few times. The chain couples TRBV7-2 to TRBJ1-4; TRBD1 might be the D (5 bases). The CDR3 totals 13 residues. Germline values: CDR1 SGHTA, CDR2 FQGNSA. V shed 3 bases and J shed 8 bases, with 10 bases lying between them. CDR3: CASSFTRAEKLFF. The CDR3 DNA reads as TGTGCCAGCAGCTTCACCAGGGCCGAAAAACTGTTTTTT.

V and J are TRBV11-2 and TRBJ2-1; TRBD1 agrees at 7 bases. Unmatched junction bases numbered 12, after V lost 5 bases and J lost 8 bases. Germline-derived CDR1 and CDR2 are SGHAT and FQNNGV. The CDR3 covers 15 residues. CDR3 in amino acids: CASSLRDRKGHEQFF. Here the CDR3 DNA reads TGTGCCAGCAGCCTACGGGACAGAAAGGGCCATGAGCAGTTCTTC.

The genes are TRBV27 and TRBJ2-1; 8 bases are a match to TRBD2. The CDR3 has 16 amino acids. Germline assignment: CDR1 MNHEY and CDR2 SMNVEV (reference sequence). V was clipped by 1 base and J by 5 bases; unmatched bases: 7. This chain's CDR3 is CASSLLGGRTNNEQFF. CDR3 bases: TGTGCCAGCAGTTTATTGGGCGGGAGGACCAACAATGAGCAGTTCTTC.